The source of this T cell receptor beta chain is a study of blood T cell repertoires in COVID-19. The Seattle patients joined while their infection was active and were tracked longitudinally afterward. TCRdb's table, derived via immunoSEQ multiplex PCR, lists solely in-frame clones and lacks some. The table has some 260,000 clones, around 88% seen once; the top ten hold roughly 6.8%. Sequenced: peripheral blood. The receptor was derived from a woman under 40 with COVID-19, enrolled during active disease.

CDR3 DNA: TGTGCCAGCAGCTTAGTCTCGGGGGATTATGGCTATGGCTACACCTTC. It is translated as CASSLVSGDYGYGYTF. The chain has TRBV7-8 and TRBJ1-2; D is perhaps TRBD1 (5 bases). In germline, CDR1 is SGHVS, CDR2 FQNEAQ. V was pared by 1 base and J by 4 bases, with 16 bases between. The CDR3 loop spans 16 amino acids. Full variable domain (remainder filled in from reference TRBV7-8 and TRBJ1-2): GAGVSQSPRYKVAKRGQDVALRCDPISGHVSLFWYQQALGQGPEFLTYFQNEAQLDKSGLPSDRFFAERPEGSVSTLKIQRTQQEDSAVYLCASSLVSGDYGYGYTFGSGTRLTVV.